Below, 10 T cell receptor beta chains from the same sample are listed, as sequenced in a study of cytomegalovirus exposure and HLA in healthy donors. PCR was performed using 60 Vbeta and 13 Jbeta primers. The data were produced by immunoSEQ multiplex PCR, yet TCRdb's version contains in-frame clones alone and is incomplete. Recorded for this sample: about 190,000 clones. Sequencing was performed on PBMCs. The receptors derive from a woman younger than 45 in good health and CMV-seropositive.

The V gene is TRBV28, the J gene TRBJ2-1; TRBD2 is a possible D gene (6 bases). Germline CDR1 is MDHEN and CDR2 is SYDVKM. Trimming removed 6 bases at V and 13 bases at J, with 10 bases between. This CDR3 region has 10 residues. This CDR3 is CASSRLVQFF. For the CDR3, the DNA is TGTGCCAGCAGCCGACTAGTTCAGTTCTTC. The full variable domain, in which reference TRBV28 and TRBJ2-1 provide the parts outside the CDR3, is DVKVTQSSRYLVKRTGEKVFLECVQDMDHENMFWYRQDPGLGLRLIYFSYDVKMKEKGDIPEGYSVSREKKERFSLILESASTNQTSMYLCASSRLVQFFGPGTRLTVL.

The V and J genes are TRBV9 and TRBJ1-2, with 8 bases aligning to TRBD1. Germline V gene sequence: CDR1 SGDLS, CDR2 YYNGEE. With V trimmed by 3 bases and J by 7 bases, 8 bases remained unmatched. CDR3 length: 14 residues. CDR3 DNA: TGTGCCAGCAGCGAATTCCAGGGGGCGGGTGGCTACACCTTC. Encoded protein: CASSEFQGAGGYTF.

The gene calls are TRBV28 and TRBJ1-1; no firm D call. This CDR3 has 15 amino acids. Between the trimmed V and J ends, which lost 11 bases and 2 bases, there was a span of 21 bases. The germline V gene has CDR1 MDHEN and CDR2 SYDVKM. The CDR3, as DNA: TGTGCCTCTGTGGGCGCGGACTATGTCAACACTGAAGCTTTCTTT. Translated, it gives CASVGADYVNTEAFF.

The V call is TRBV5-5, the J call TRBJ1-1, with TRBD1 matching 12 bases. Per the germline V gene, CDR1 is SGHKS and CDR2 is YYEKEE (reference sequence). The length of the CDR3 is 16 residues. The J segment lost 5 bases and the V segment lost 1 base, leaving 6 bases of the junction unmatched. CDR3 coding DNA: TGTGCCAGCAGCTTGCGGGACAGGGGGCGAGGGACTGAAGCTTTCTTT. Encoded protein: CASSLRDRGRGTEAFF.

This chain uses TRBV11-2 with TRBJ2-1, with D unresolved. Germline CDR1 reads SGHAT; CDR2 reads FQNNGV. The length of the CDR3 is 12 residues. Trimming took 5 bases from V and 7 from J, leaving 9 bases between them. The CDR3 reads CASSRTQNEQFF. As DNA, the CDR3 is TGTGCCAGCAGCCGCACACAGAATGAGCAGTTCTTC.

The chain combines TRBV15 with TRBJ2-3; D not certain. The CDR3 is 13 residues long. The V and J ends lost 2 bases and 4 bases respectively, with 7 bases between them. From germline, CDR1 is LNHNV and CDR2 YYDKDF (reference sequence). The CDR3 reads CATSRSPADTQYF. CDR3 coding DNA: TGTGCCACCAGCAGATCCCCAGCAGATACGCAGTATTTT.

The rearrangement uses TRBV11-2 and TRBJ1-4; 8 nucleotides agree with TRBD1. Trimming at V came to 1 base and at J to 10 bases, leaving 8 bases not matched to a gene. There are 15 residues in the CDR3. Germline V gene sequence: CDR1 SGHAT, CDR2 FQNNGV. CDR3 DNA: TGTGCCAGCAGCTTAGGGACAGGGCGTTGGGTAAAACTGTTTTTT. It specifies CASSLGTGRWVKLFF. The full variable domain, with the rest looked up from reference TRBV11-2 and TRBJ1-4, is EAGVAQSPRYKIIEKRQSVAFWCNPISGHATLYWYQQILGQGPKLLIQFQNNGVVDDSQLPKDRFSAERLKGVDSTLKIQPAKLEDSAVYLCASSLGTGRWVKLFFGSGTQLSVL.

The CDR3 nucleotides are TGTGCCAGCAGTGTCTCAGGAGGAGGTTATTCCTACGAGCAGTACTTC. Its translation is CASSVSGGGYSYEQYF. This chain uses TRBV6-1 with TRBJ2-7; D may be TRBD2 (5 bases). This CDR3 is built from 16 residues. Germline CDR1 MNHNS, CDR2 SASEGT. Trimming took off 4 bases at V and 1 base at J, with 17 bases between the two ends.

V gene TRBV6-5 combines with J gene TRBJ2-7; 8 positions agree with TRBD1. The CDR3 extends over 16 amino acids. Per germline, CDR1 MNHEY and CDR2 SVGAGI. V was clipped by 2 bases and J by 6 bases; unmatched bases: 12. The CDR3 sequence is CASSYVLRTGFSEQYF. The CDR3 DNA reads as TGTGCCAGCAGTTACGTGCTACGGACAGGGTTCTCCGAGCAGTACTTC.

V usage is TRBV19 and J usage is TRBJ1-2, with 7 bases that match TRBD1. Germline V gene sequence: CDR1 LNHDA, CDR2 SQIVND (reference sequence). After removal of 7 bases from V and 4 bases from J, the junction contained 6 bases not matched to a gene. This CDR3 has 13 amino acids. The CDR3 loop is CASIRTGAYGYTF. DNA for the CDR3: TGTGCCAGTATTCGTACAGGGGCCTATGGCTACACCTTC.